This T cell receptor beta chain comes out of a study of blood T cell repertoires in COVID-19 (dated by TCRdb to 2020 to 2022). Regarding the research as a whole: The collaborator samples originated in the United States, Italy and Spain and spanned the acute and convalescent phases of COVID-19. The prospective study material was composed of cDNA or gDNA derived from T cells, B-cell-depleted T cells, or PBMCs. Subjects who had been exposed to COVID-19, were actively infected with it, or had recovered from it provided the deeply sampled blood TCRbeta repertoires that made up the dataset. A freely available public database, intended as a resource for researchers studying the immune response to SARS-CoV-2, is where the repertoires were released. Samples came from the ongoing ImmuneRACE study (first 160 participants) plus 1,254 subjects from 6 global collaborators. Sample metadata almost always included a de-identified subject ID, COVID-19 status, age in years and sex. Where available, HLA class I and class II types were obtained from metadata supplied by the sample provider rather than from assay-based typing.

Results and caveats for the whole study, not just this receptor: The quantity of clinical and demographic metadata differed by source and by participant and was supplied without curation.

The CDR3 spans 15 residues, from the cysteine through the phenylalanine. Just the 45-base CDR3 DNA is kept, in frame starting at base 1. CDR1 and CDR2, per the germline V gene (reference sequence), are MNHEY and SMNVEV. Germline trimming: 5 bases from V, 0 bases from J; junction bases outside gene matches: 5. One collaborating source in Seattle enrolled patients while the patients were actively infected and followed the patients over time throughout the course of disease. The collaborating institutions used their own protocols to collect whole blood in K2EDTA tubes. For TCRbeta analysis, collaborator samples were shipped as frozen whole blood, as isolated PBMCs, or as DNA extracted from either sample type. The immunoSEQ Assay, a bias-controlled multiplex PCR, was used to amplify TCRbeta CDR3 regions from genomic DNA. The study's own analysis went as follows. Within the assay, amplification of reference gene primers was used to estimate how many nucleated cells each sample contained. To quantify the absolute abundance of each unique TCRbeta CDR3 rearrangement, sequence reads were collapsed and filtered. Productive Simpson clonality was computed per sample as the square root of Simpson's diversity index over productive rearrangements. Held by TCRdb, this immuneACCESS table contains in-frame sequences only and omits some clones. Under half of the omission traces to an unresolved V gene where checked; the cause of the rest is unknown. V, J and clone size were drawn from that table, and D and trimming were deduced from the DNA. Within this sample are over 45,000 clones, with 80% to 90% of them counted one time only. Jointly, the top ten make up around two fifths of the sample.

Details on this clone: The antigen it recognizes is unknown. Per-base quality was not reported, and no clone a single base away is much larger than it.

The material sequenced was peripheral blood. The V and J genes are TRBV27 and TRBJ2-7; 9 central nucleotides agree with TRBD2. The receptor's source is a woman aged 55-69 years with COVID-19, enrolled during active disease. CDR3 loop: CASSPLAGISYEQYF. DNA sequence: TGTGCCAGCAGTCCCCTAGCGGGAATCTCCTACGAGCAGTACTTC.